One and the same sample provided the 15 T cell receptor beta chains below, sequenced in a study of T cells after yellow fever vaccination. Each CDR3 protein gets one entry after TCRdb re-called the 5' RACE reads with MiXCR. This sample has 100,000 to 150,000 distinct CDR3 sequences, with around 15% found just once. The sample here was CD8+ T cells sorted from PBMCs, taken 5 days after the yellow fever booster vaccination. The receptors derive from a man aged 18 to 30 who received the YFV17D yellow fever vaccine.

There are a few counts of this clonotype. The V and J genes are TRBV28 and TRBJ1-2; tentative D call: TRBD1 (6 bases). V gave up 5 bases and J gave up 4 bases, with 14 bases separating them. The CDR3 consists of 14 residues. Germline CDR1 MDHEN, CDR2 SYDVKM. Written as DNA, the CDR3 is TGTGCCAGCAGTCCTCTCGACAGGAGCTATGGCTACACCTTC. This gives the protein CASSPLDRSYGYTF.

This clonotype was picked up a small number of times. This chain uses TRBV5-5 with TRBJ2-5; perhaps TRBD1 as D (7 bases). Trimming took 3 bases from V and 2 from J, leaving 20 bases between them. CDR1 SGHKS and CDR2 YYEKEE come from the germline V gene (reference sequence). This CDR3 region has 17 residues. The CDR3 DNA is TGTGCCAGCAGCTACACAGGGGCGGGATATGGTCAAGAGACCCAGTACTTC. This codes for CASSYTGAGYGQETQYF.

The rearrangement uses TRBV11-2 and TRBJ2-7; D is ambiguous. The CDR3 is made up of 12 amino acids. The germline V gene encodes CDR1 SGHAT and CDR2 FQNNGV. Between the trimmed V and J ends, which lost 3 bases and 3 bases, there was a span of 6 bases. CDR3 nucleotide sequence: TGTGCCAGCAGCTTGTCGGACTACGAGCAGTACGTC. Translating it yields CASSLSDYEQYV.

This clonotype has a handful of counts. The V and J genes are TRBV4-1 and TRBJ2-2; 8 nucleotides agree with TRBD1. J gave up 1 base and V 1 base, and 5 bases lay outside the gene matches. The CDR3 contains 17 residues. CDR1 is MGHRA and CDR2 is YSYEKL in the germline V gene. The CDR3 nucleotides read TGCGCCAGCAGCCAAGGAAGGACAGGGCTGAACACCGGGGAGCTGTTTTTT. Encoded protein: CASSQGRTGLNTGELFF.

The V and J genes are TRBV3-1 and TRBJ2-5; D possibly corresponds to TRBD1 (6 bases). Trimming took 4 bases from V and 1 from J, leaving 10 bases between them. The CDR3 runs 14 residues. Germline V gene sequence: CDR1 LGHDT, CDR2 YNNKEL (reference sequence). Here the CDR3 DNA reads TGTGCCAGCAGCCTACACAGGGCCCAAGAGACCCAGTACTTC. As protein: CASSLHRAQETQYF.

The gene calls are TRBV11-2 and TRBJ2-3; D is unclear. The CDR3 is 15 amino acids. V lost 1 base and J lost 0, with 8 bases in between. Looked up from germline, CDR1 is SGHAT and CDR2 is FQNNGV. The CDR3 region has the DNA TGTGCCAGCAGCTTAGGGGCGAGAAGCACAGATACGCAGTATTTT. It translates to CASSLGARSTDTQYF.

This chain's CDR3 is CASSQDPGQLYGYTF. The CDR3 nucleotides are TGTGCCAGCAGCCAAGATCCCGGTCAGCTCTATGGCTACACCTTC. The rearrangement uses TRBV4-2 and TRBJ1-2; D unresolved. V was cut by 0 bases and J by 4 bases, with 12 bases left in between. The CDR3 is 15 residues long. Germline CDR1 is LGHNA and CDR2 is YNFKEQ.

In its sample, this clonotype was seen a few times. As DNA, the CDR3 is TGCGCCAGCAGCTGGGAGTTCCAACTAGCGAGGAATGAGCAGTTCTTC. Translation gives CASSWEFQLARNEQFF. The gene calls are TRBV5-1 and TRBJ2-1; 7 bases line up with TRBD2. The CDR3 has 16 amino acids. The V and J ends lost 3 bases and 7 bases, in that order; junction bases with no gene match: 13. Germline-derived CDR1 and CDR2 are SGHRS and YFSETQ.

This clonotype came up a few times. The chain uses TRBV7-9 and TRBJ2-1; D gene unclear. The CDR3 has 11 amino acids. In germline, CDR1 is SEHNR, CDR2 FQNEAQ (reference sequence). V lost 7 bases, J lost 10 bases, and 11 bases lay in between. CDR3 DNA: TGTGCCAGCACCGTAGGGATGGAGCAGTTCTTC. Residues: CASTVGMEQFF.

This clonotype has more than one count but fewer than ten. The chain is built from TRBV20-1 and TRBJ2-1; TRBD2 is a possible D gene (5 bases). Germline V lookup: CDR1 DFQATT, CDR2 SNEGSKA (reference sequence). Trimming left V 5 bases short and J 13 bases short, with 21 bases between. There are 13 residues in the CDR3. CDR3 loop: CSAPRGPYSYQFF. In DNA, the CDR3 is TGCAGTGCTCCGCGAGGGCCCTACTCGTATCAGTTCTTC.

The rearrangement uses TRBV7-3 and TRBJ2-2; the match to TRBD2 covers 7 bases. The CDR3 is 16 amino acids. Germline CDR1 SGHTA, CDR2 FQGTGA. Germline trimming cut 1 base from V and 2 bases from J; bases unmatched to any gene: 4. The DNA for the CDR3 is TGTGCCAGCAGCTTAATAGCTAGCGGAAACACCGGGGAGCTGTTTTTT. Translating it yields CASSLIASGNTGELFF.

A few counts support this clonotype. The CDR3 spells CASSRPGGGGGAATGANVLTF. Written as DNA, the CDR3 is TGTGCCAGCAGCCGCCCCGGAGGGGGCGGGGGGGCAGCAACTGGGGCCAACGTCCTGACTTTC. The rearrangement uses TRBV3-1 and TRBJ2-6; 9 bases are a match to TRBD2. The ends lost 4 bases at V and 2 bases at J; junction bases unmatched: 18. From germline, CDR1 is LGHDT and CDR2 YNNKEL (reference sequence). This CDR3 contains 21 residues.

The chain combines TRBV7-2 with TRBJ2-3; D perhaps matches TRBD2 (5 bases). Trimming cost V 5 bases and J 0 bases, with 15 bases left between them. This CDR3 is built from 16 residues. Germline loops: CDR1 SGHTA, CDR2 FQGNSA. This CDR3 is CASSPTTDWSTDTQYF. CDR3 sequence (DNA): TGTGCCAGCAGCCCAACCACGGACTGGAGCACAGATACGCAGTATTTT.

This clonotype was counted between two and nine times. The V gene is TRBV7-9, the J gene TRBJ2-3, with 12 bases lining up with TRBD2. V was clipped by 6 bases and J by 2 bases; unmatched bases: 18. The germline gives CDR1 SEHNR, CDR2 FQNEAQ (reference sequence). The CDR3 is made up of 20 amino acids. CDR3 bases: TGTGCCAGCAGTTATCCGACGACTAGCGGGGGAGGGATCAACACAGATACGCAGTATTTT. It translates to CASSYPTTSGGGINTDTQYF.

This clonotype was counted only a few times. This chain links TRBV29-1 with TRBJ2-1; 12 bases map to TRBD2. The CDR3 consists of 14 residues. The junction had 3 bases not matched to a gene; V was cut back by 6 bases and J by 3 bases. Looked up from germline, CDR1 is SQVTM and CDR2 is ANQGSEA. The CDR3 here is CSVTSGGNYNEQFF. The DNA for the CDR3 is TGCAGCGTAACTAGCGGGGGGAACTACAATGAGCAGTTCTTC.